Each of the 15 T cell receptor beta chains below was sequenced from the same sample in a study of T cells in Graves' hyperthyroidism and ophthalmopathy. What was amplified from RNA transcripts were TCR beta CDR3 regions. TCR CDR3 regions were first amplified by RT-PCR with HTBI primers. TCRdb analysed the multiplex PCR reads with MiXCR anew, one entry per CDR3 protein. Of approximately 49,000 distinct CDR3 sequences in the sample, approximately 53% were seen once. Sequenced: peripheral blood or thyroid tissue (not recorded which). The receptors were gathered from a man between 18 and 29 years old with Graves' hyperthyroidism.

The table lists this clonotype with many counts. V is TRBV18 and J is TRBJ2-5, with a possible D match to TRBD1 (6 bases). The CDR3 spans 14 residues. Germline V gene data show CDR1 as KGHSH and CDR2 as LQKENI. V was cut by 1 base and J by 4 bases, with 10 bases left in between. As DNA, the CDR3 is TGTGCCAGCTCACCACGACAGGATGGAGAGACCCAGTACTTC. Amino acid sequence: CASSPRQDGETQYF. The whole variable domain, filled in from reference TRBV18 and TRBJ2-5, reads NAGVMQNPRHLVRRRGQEARLRCSPMKGHSHVYWYRQLPEEGLKFMVYLQKENIIDESGMPKERFSAEFPKEGPSILRIQQVVRGDSAAYFCASSPRQDGETQYFGPGTRLLVL.

The chain carries TRBV29-1 and TRBJ2-2, with D possibly called TRBD1 or TRBD2 (6 bases each). V lost 4 bases, J lost 5 bases, and 20 bases lay in between. Germline loops: CDR1 SQVTM, CDR2 ANQGSEA. The CDR3 extends over 16 amino acids. For the CDR3, the DNA is TGCAGCGTTGCAGCCGGAGGGGGAGAGCTAACCGGGGAGCTGTTTTTT. As protein: CSVAAGGGELTGELFF.

In DNA form, the CDR3 reads TGCGCCAGCAGCTTGGACAGGGGGAAAAATCAGCCCCAGCATTTT. Translating gives CASSLDRGKNQPQHF. This chain uses TRBV5-1 with TRBJ1-5; TRBD1 aligns across 8 bases. Germline V CDR1 and CDR2: SGHRS, YFSETQ. Losses at the gene ends were 0 bases for V and 4 bases for J; bases not matched to a gene: 3. The CDR3 length is 15 residues.

This clonotype was counted many times. The chain has TRBV28 and TRBJ2-3, with a possible D match to TRBD1 (5 bases). The CDR3 extends over 14 amino acids. The V gene's germline CDR1 is MDHEN and CDR2 SYDVKM. V was clipped by 3 bases and J by 6 bases, with 13 bases between them. The CDR3 DNA follows: TGTGCCAGCAGTTTGGACAAAGCTCGGGATACGCAGTATTTT. The encoded protein is CASSLDKARDTQYF.

This chain joins TRBV15 and TRBJ1-5; D gene ambiguous. The V and J ends lost 3 bases and 0 bases respectively, with 9 bases between them. Germline V gene lookup returns CDR1 LNHNV and CDR2 YYDKDF (reference sequence). The CDR3 loop spans 15 amino acids. CDR3 DNA sequence: TGTGCCACCAGCAGGGAAGACGTTAGCAATCAGCCCCAGCATTTT. As protein: CATSREDVSNQPQHF.

At least ten counts were recorded for this clonotype. The CDR3 sequence: CASSADEGKGNGYTF. CDR3 sequence (DNA): TGTGCCAGCAGCGCCGACGAAGGGAAAGGGAATGGCTACACCTTC. The chain has TRBV7-6 and TRBJ1-2; D is unresolved. CDR3 length: 15 amino acids. Trimming pared 5 bases from V and 6 bases from J, leaving 19 bases between. Germline V gene data show CDR1 as SGHVS and CDR2 as FNYEAQ.

The chain couples TRBV10-3 to TRBJ2-7, with 11 positions matching TRBD2. J was trimmed by 0 bases and V by 0 bases; bases with no gene match: 4. Germline CDR1 and CDR2: ENHRY and SYGVKD. The CDR3 contains 17 residues. The CDR3 DNA reads TGTGCCATCAGTGAGTCAGGGACTAGCGGACACTCCTACGAGCAGTACTTC. Translation: CAISESGTSGHSYEQYF.

The CDR3 protein is CAISDRGGNQPQHF. CDR3 nucleotide sequence: TGTGCCATCAGTGACAGGGGAGGCAATCAGCCCCAGCATTTT. J is TRBJ1-5 and V is TRBV10-3; D is possibly TRBD1 (6 bases). V lost 3 bases and J 2 bases, leaving 8 bases between the germline ends. The V gene's germline CDR1 is ENHRY and CDR2 SYGVKD. The CDR3 runs to 14 residues.

This clonotype has ten or more counts. The chain uses TRBV6-1 and TRBJ2-2; the match to TRBD2 covers 12 bases. The CDR3 totals 15 residues. From germline, CDR1 is MNHNS and CDR2 SASEGT. Trimming cost V 6 bases and J 4 bases; bases outside gene matches: 3. CDR3 loop: CASRELAGGTGELFF. CDR3 nucleotide sequence: TGTGCCAGCAGGGAACTAGCGGGGGGCACCGGGGAGCTGTTTTTT.

This clonotype appeared many times. The J gene is TRBJ2-7, the V gene TRBV7-8, with TRBD2 matching over 11 bases. V shed 8 bases, J shed 6 bases, and the junction held 15 bases outside the gene matches. CDR1 is SGHVS, CDR2 FQNEAQ, per germline. CDR3 length: 16 residues. CDR3 amino acids: CASSPPQLAGACEQYF. CDR3 bases: TGTGCCAGCTCACCACCGCAACTAGCGGGAGCTTGCGAGCAGTACTTC.

Here the CDR3 DNA reads TGTGCCAGCAGCTTAGAGGGCAATGAGCAGTTCTTC. Translation: CASSLEGNEQFF. This chain links TRBV7-3 with TRBJ2-1; D possibly corresponds to TRBD2 (5 bases). Trimming took 2 bases from V and 6 from J, leaving 5 bases between them. This CDR3 is built from 12 residues. The germline gives CDR1 SGHTA, CDR2 FQGTGA.

V usage is TRBV15 and J usage is TRBJ1-2; possibly TRBD1 for D (6 bases). The V gene lost 1 base and the J gene lost 2 bases, with 14 bases spanning the gap. CDR3 length: 16 amino acids. The germline gives CDR1 LNHNV, CDR2 YYDKDF (reference sequence). The CDR3 nucleotides read TGTGCCACCAGCAGAGTTGTAGGCAGGGGAAACTATGGCTACACCTTC. It encodes CATSRVVGRGNYGYTF. The full variable domain, rest sourced from reference TRBV15 and TRBJ1-2, is DAMVIQNPRYQVTQFGKPVTLSCSQTLNHNVMYWYQQKSSQAPKLLFHYYDKDFNNEADTPDNFQSRRPNTSFCFLDIRSPGLGDTAMYLCATSRVVGRGNYGYTFGSGTRLTVV.

This clonotype was detected many times. This chain joins TRBV6-1 and TRBJ2-5, with TRBD1 identical over 9 bases. The V and J ends lost 5 bases and 4 bases, in that order; junction bases with no gene match: 8. CDR1 and CDR2 (germline): MNHNS, SASEGT. CDR3 length: 15 residues. This chain's CDR3 is CASSHRGQEGETQYF. The CDR3 DNA is TGTGCCAGCAGTCACAGGGGGCAAGAGGGAGAGACCCAGTACTTC.

Notes on this clonotype: In this CDR3 the conserved last residue, phenylalanine or tryptophan, is missing, so a read error is likely. The J gene is TRBJ2-5, the V gene TRBV5-1; D is tentatively TRBD1 or TRBD2 (5 bases each). This CDR3 spans 15 amino acids. Germline V gene lookup returns CDR1 SGHRS and CDR2 YFSETQ. Trimming stripped 5 bases from V and 2 bases from J, with 16 bases between. CDR3: CASRSGLAAQETQYL. CDR3 nucleotides: TGCGCCAGCAGGTCAGGGCTAGCAGCTCAAGAGACCCAGTACCTC.

The CDR3 coding sequence is TGCAGTGCTATCATTCGAAGTCGACAGCCCCAGCATTTT. As protein: CSAIIRSRQPQHF. The chain recombines TRBV20-1 with TRBJ1-5; D call uncertain. The germline V gene encodes CDR1 DFQATT and CDR2 SNEGSKA (reference sequence). Trimming stripped 4 bases from V and 7 bases from J, with 14 bases between. This CDR3 has 13 amino acids.